Each of the 5 T cell receptor beta chains below was sequenced from the same sample in a study of OX40 agonist ivuxolimab in advanced cancers. This table comes from immunoSEQ multiplex PCR, and its TCRdb copy is limited to in-frame clones, with some not included. The sample contains about 48,000 clones, approximately 81% of which appear only once. The specimen was CD4+ or CD8+ T cells sorted from blood, collected in a trial of the OX40 agonist ivuxolimab. These receptors all come from an adult with an advanced solid tumor such as melanoma, head and neck, liver or kidney cancer.

This clone was found once. This rearrangement joins TRBV2 to TRBJ1-1; the D gene is possibly TRBD1 (5 bases). Trimming removed 3 bases at V and 6 bases at J, with 8 bases between. The CDR3 is 12 amino acids. In germline, CDR1 is SNHLY, CDR2 FYNNEI. CDR3 protein: CASSEGLPEAFF. Here the CDR3 DNA reads TGTGCCAGCAGTGAGGGGCTGCCTGAAGCTTTCTTT. Looking up the rest from reference TRBV2 and TRBJ1-1 gives the full variable domain: EPEVTQTPSHQVTQMGQEVILRCVPISNHLYFYWYRQILGQKVEFLVSFYNNEISEKSEIFDDQFSVERPDGSNFTLKIRSTKLEDSAMYFCASSEGLPEAFFGQGTRLTVV.

This clone was detected only a few times. This chain links TRBV9 with TRBJ2-1, with TRBD1 matching over 8 bases. This CDR3 region has 13 residues. V dropped 5 bases and J dropped 7; count of bases not matched to a gene: 5. Germline V gene data show CDR1 as SGDLS and CDR2 as YYNGEE. The CDR3 protein is CASRGQGANEQFF. In DNA, the CDR3 is TGTGCCAGCAGGGGGCAGGGGGCGAATGAGCAGTTCTTC.

This clone was seen only a few times. The V gene is TRBV4-1, the J gene TRBJ2-6; D call uncertain. The V end lost 2 bases, the J end lost 0 bases, and 5 bases lay between the germline ends. CDR3 size: 15 residues. Germline V CDR1 and CDR2: MGHRA, YSYEKL. CDR3 DNA: TGCGCCAGCAGCCAAAGAAGCTCTGGGGCCAACGTCCTGACTTTC. It translates to CASSQRSSGANVLTF.

The V and J genes are TRBV4-2 and TRBJ2-1; perhaps TRBD2 as D (6 bases). Trimming pared 4 bases from V and 10 bases from J, leaving 20 bases between. Germline V gene sequence: CDR1 LGHNA, CDR2 YNFKEQ. This CDR3 comprises 15 residues. The DNA of the CDR3 is TGTGCCAGCAGCCTCCCAGCGGGTTCCGGCGCGGAGCAGTTCTTC. This sequence encodes CASSLPAGSGAEQFF.

The chain links TRBV28 to TRBJ2-7; tentative D call: TRBD1 (5 bases). In germline, CDR1 is MDHEN, CDR2 SYDVKM. This CDR3 spans 16 amino acids. Trimming pared 8 bases from V and 0 bases from J, leaving 20 bases between. CDR3 nucleotides: TGTGCCAGCCCCCCCGAGACAGATCTTTACTCCTACGAGCAGTACTTC. Amino acids: CASPPETDLYSYEQYF.